The 29 T cell receptor beta chains below come from one sample, sequenced in a study of PD-1 blockade in classical Hodgkin lymphoma. TCRdb's table, derived via immunoSEQ multiplex PCR, lists solely in-frame clones and lacks some. The data hold over 9,000 clones, with approximately 83% observed a single time. Time point here: cycle 4 day 1 (C4D1), after five to seven weeks of nivolumab. After autologous stem cell transplantation all patients relapsed, and prior brentuximab vedotin exposure differed between cohorts. Isolation of CD4+ T cells from thawed PBMCs was performed by magnetic negative selection. Sequences were derived from CD4+ T cells from blood, sampled before the fourth cycle of nivolumab. These receptors were taken from a human donor with classical Hodgkin lymphoma.

The genes are TRBV27 and TRBJ2-5; 9 nucleotides align to TRBD2. The germline CDR1 and CDR2 sequences are MNHEY and SMNVEV (reference sequence). This CDR3 contains 16 residues. V shed 5 bases, J shed 2 bases, and the junction held 9 bases outside the gene matches. The CDR3 is CASSLGTSLGQETQYF. The CDR3 region has the DNA TGTGCCAGCAGTCTCGGGACTAGCTTGGGTCAAGAGACCCAGTACTTC.

This chain connects TRBV2 to TRBJ2-7; 8 nucleotides match TRBD2. Per the germline V gene, CDR1 is SNHLY and CDR2 is FYNNEI. The CDR3 is 15 amino acids. V lost 6 bases to trimming and J lost 6 bases; unmatched junction nucleotides: 13. CDR3 sequence: CASRARGLVSSEQYF. CDR3 sequence (DNA): TGTGCCAGCAGGGCAAGGGGACTAGTCTCGTCCGAGCAGTACTTC. The variable domain in full, with the rest retrieved from reference TRBV2 and TRBJ2-7, is EPEVTQTPSHQVTQMGQEVILRCVPISNHLYFYWYRQILGQKVEFLVSFYNNEISEKSEIFDDQFSVERPDGSNFTLKIRSTKLEDSAMYFCASRARGLVSSEQYFGPGTRLTVT.

V and J are TRBV10-3 and TRBJ2-5, with TRBD2 identical over 7 bases. Germline-derived CDR1 and CDR2 are ENHRY and SYGVKD. CDR3 size: 15 residues. V lost 0 bases and J lost 5; bases outside the gene matches: 6. The CDR3 DNA reads as TGTGCCATCAGTGAGTCGGGAGGGGCAGGGGAGACCCAGTACTTC. Amino acid sequence: CAISESGGAGETQYF.

The chain carries TRBV30 and TRBJ2-7, with TRBD1 matching over 9 bases. The CDR3 totals 17 residues. V lost 0 bases and J lost 5; bases outside the gene matches: 14. Per the germline V gene, CDR1 is GTSNPN and CDR2 is SVGIG (reference sequence). For the CDR3, the DNA is TGTGCCTGGAGTGTACGCTTATTTACAGGGGGCCGGGACGAGCAGTACTTC. Protein: CAWSVRLFTGGRDEQYF.

The chain has TRBV5-3 and TRBJ1-4; D is unclear. TRBV5-3 is labeled an ORF, and its function is uncertain. The CDR3 is made up of 10 amino acids. V lost 8 bases and J lost 11, with 10 bases in between. CDR3 residues: CARLPGKLFF. CDR3 sequence (DNA): TGTGCCAGGCTCCCGGGGAAACTGTTTTTT.

The rearrangement links TRBV7-2 to TRBJ2-1, with 8 bases that match TRBD2. J gave up 0 bases and V 2 bases, and 9 bases lay outside the gene matches. Germline values: CDR1 SGHTA, CDR2 FQGNSA. The CDR3 has 18 amino acids. The CDR3 loop reads CASSLRSGGTFSYNEQFF. In DNA, the CDR3 is TGTGCCAGCAGCTTACGAAGCGGGGGCACCTTCTCCTACAATGAGCAGTTCTTC.

The chain joins TRBV7-9 to TRBJ2-5, with 8 bases that match TRBD1. CDR3 size: 14 residues. V was clipped by 4 bases and J by 7 bases; unmatched bases: 8. Germline lookup yields CDR1 SEHNR and CDR2 FQNEAQ (reference sequence). The CDR3 loop reads CASSYGTGGGTQYF. CDR3 coding DNA: TGTGCCAGCAGCTACGGGACAGGCGGTGGGACCCAGTACTTC. Filled out from reference TRBV7-9 and TRBJ2-5, the complete variable domain reads DTGVSQNPRHKITKRGQNVTFRCDPISEHNRLYWYRQTLGQGPEFLTYFQNEAQLEKSRLLSDRFSAERPKGSFSTLEIQRTEQGDSAMYLCASSYGTGGGTQYFGPGTRLLVL.

The genes are TRBV9 and TRBJ2-5; the match to TRBD2 covers 8 bases. Germline CDR1 reads SGDLS; CDR2 reads YYNGEE. The CDR3 is made up of 15 amino acids. V gave up 3 bases and J gave up 4 bases; unmatched junction bases: 8. The CDR3 DNA follows: TGTGCCAGCAGCGGGGGACTAGTTGAGGGAGAGACCCAGTACTTC. The encoded protein is CASSGGLVEGETQYF.

The chain combines TRBV7-9 with TRBJ2-2; D gene uncertain. The length of the CDR3 is 16 residues. The germline V gene encodes CDR1 SEHNR and CDR2 FQNEAQ (reference sequence). Trimming cost V 1 base and J 0 bases, with 9 bases left between them. CDR3 nucleotide sequence: TGTGCCAGCAGCTTAGTAACGCCTGCGAACACCGGGGAGCTGTTTTTT. Protein sequence: CASSLVTPANTGELFF.

This chain connects TRBV30 to TRBJ1-4; 7 bases match TRBD1. The CDR3 is 13 amino acids. With V trimmed by 8 bases and J by 6 bases, 9 bases remained unmatched. Germline CDR1 is GTSNPN and CDR2 is SVGIG (reference sequence). The CDR3 DNA is TGTGCCCGGTCTGAGGGGGCGGATGAAAAACTGTTTTTT. Translating gives CARSEGADEKLFF. Supplemented by reference TRBV30 and TRBJ1-4, the full variable domain reads SQTIHQWPATLVQPVGSPLSLECTVEGTSNPNLYWYRQAAGRGLQLLFYSVGIGQISSEVPQNLSASRPQDRQFILSSKKLLLSDSGFYLCARSEGADEKLFFGSGTQLSVL.

The rearrangement uses TRBV30 and TRBJ2-1; D not certain. The ends were cut back, 5 bases at V and 9 bases at J, with 20 bases in the middle. Germline loops: CDR1 GTSNPN, CDR2 SVGIG (reference sequence). CDR3 length: 14 residues. The CDR3 DNA is TGTGCCTGGGGTGGGATGCCCGGCGATGGTGAGCAGTTCTTC. As protein: CAWGGMPGDGEQFF.

The chain employs TRBV19 and TRBJ1-5; 7 bases fit TRBD1. The CDR3 has 13 amino acids. Germline V gene sequence: CDR1 LNHDA, CDR2 SQIVND (reference sequence). V lost 6 bases and J lost 7; bases outside the gene matches: 6. The CDR3 coding sequence is TGTGCCAGTAGGTTGAGGGGGCAGCAGCCCCAGCATTTT. This sequence encodes CASRLRGQQPQHF.

V gene TRBV5-8 combines with J gene TRBJ2-1; 8 bases map to TRBD2. The CDR3 is 15 amino acids. Germline trimming cut 2 bases from V and 7 bases from J; bases unmatched to any gene: 8. Germline values: CDR1 SGHTS, CDR2 YDEGEE. For the CDR3, the DNA is TGTGCCAGCAGCTTATGGCTAGCGGGTGTGAATGAGCAGTTCTTC. Amino acids: CASSLWLAGVNEQFF.

The V gene is TRBV7-2, the J gene TRBJ2-4; 9 nucleotides align to TRBD1. V lost 4 bases to trimming and J lost 8 bases; unmatched junction nucleotides: 6. From germline, CDR1 is SGHTA and CDR2 FQGNSA. CDR3 length: 14 residues. CDR3 residues: CASSSGTGLYIQYF. For the CDR3, the DNA is TGTGCCAGCAGCTCCGGGACAGGGCTTTACATTCAGTACTTC.

This clone occurred a few times. The chain couples TRBV9 to TRBJ1-5, with 8 nucleotides matching TRBD1. The CDR3 contains 15 residues. V dropped 4 bases and J dropped 7; count of bases not matched to a gene: 10. Germline V gene data show CDR1 as SGDLS and CDR2 as YYNGEE. The CDR3 sequence: CASSRQGFEWQPQHF. CDR3 nucleotide sequence: TGTGCCAGCAGCAGACAGGGGTTTGAATGGCAGCCCCAGCATTTT.

The chain employs TRBV4-1 and TRBJ2-5; TRBD1 matches at 7 bases. Germline V lookup: CDR1 MGHRA, CDR2 YSYEKL. The J segment lost 4 bases and the V segment lost 5 bases, leaving 16 bases of the junction unmatched. The CDR3 sequence is 17 residues long. In nucleotides, the CDR3 is TGCGCCAGCAGCTCTCCCCCCGACAGGGTGGGGAGAGAGACCCAGTACTTC. It yields the protein CASSSPPDRVGRETQYF.

This sequence joins TRBV6-1 and TRBJ2-7, with D possibly matching TRBD1 (6 bases). This CDR3 region has 14 residues. Germline V gives CDR1 MNHNS, CDR2 SASEGT. V was trimmed by 1 base and J by 6 bases, leaving 13 bases between them. This CDR3 is CASSEGKTGREQYF. CDR3 DNA: TGTGCCAGCAGTGAAGGAAAAACAGGGCGCGAGCAGTACTTC.

The chain joins TRBV5-1 to TRBJ2-5; D not certain. V shed 0 bases and J shed 3 bases, with 0 bases lying between them. This CDR3 has 11 amino acids. Germline CDR1 is SGHRS and CDR2 is YFSETQ. In nucleotides, the CDR3 is TGCGCCAGCAGCTTGGAAGAGACCCAGTACTTC. Its protein product is CASSLEETQYF.

CDR3 protein: CASSPPNQPQHF. CDR3 bases: TGTGCCAGCTCACCACCGAATCAGCCCCAGCATTTT. The V call is TRBV18, the J call TRBJ1-5, with unresolved D. Germline V gene sequence: CDR1 KGHSH, CDR2 LQKENI. Trimming took 0 bases from V and 4 from J, leaving 1 base between them. The CDR3 contains 12 residues. The full variable domain, in which reference TRBV18 and TRBJ1-5 provide the parts outside the CDR3, is NAGVMQNPRHLVRRRGQEARLRCSPMKGHSHVYWYRQLPEEGLKFMVYLQKENIIDESGMPKERFSAEFPKEGPSILRIQQVVRGDSAAYFCASSPPNQPQHFGDGTRLSIL.

The chain employs TRBV27 and TRBJ2-2, with 15 bases that match TRBD2. Germline V CDR1 and CDR2: MNHEY, SMNVEV (reference sequence). This CDR3 has 18 amino acids. V dropped 5 bases and J dropped 4; count of bases not matched to a gene: 8. CDR3 protein: CASSNGLAGGRGTGELFF. The CDR3 bases are TGTGCCAGCAGTAACGGACTAGCGGGGGGGCGTGGCACCGGGGAGCTGTTTTTT.

This clone was counted once. The sample holds other DNA sequences that translate to the same CDR3. This sequence joins TRBV4-1 and TRBJ2-3, with 8 bases matching TRBD2. Germline V CDR1 and CDR2: MGHRA, YSYEKL. The J segment lost 1 base and the V segment lost 0 bases, leaving 15 bases of the junction unmatched. CDR3 length equals 20 residues. This chain's CDR3 is CASSQDETAGGLGGTDTQYF. DNA for the CDR3: TGCGCCAGCAGCCAAGATGAGACGGCGGGGGGCCTTGGGGGCACAGATACGCAGTATTTT.

The chain is built from TRBV30 and TRBJ2-1; 13 positions match TRBD2. Germline V gene sequence: CDR1 GTSNPN, CDR2 SVGIG (reference sequence). The CDR3 totals 15 residues. The CDR3 coding sequence is TGTGCGGGTGGACTAGCGGGGGACCCCTACAATGAGCAGTTCTTC. Translated: CAGGLAGDPYNEQFF.

The V gene is TRBV13, the J gene TRBJ2-7; 7 bases are shared with TRBD1. Germline V gene lookup returns CDR1 PRHDT and CDR2 FYEKMQ (reference sequence). The CDR3 covers 16 residues. J lost 2 bases, V lost 0 bases, and 7 bases had no gene match. The CDR3 loop reads CASSLGWQGVTYEQYF. The CDR3 coding sequence is TGTGCCAGCAGCTTAGGGTGGCAGGGGGTAACCTACGAGCAGTACTTC.

This clone was seen only once. J is TRBJ2-1 and V is TRBV6-1; no clear D. V was shortened by 3 bases and J by 3 bases, with 12 bases between the two germline ends. The CDR3 contains 15 residues. From germline, CDR1 is MNHNS and CDR2 SASEGT. CDR3 residues: CASSEVSTIYNEQFF. In DNA, the CDR3 is TGTGCCAGCAGTGAGGTTAGCACTATCTACAATGAGCAGTTCTTC.

J is TRBJ2-3 and V is TRBV5-5; 9 bases fit TRBD2. The germline gives CDR1 SGHKS, CDR2 YYEKEE (reference sequence). The CDR3 is made up of 16 amino acids. V lost 0 bases, J lost 5 bases, and 7 bases stayed unmatched. CDR3 sequence: CASSLVGGGALDTQYF. The CDR3 DNA reads TGTGCCAGCAGCTTGGTAGGCGGGGGGGCCCTAGATACGCAGTATTTT.

V and J are TRBV1 and TRBJ2-1; the listed D gene, TRBD2, was not tested against the DNA. TRBV1 is tagged as a pseudogene. The CDR3 runs to 15 residues. CDR3: CTSSQETSGKNEQFF. CDR3 nucleotides: TGCACCAGCAGCCAAGAGACTAGCGGGAAAAATGAGCAGTTCTTC.

This clone occurred a few times. The V gene is TRBV2, the J gene TRBJ1-4; D might be TRBD1 (5 bases). Trimming stripped 7 bases from V and 5 bases from J, with 11 bases between. The V gene's germline CDR1 is SNHLY and CDR2 FYNNEI. The length of the CDR3 is 13 residues. The CDR3 DNA reads TGTGCCAGCAATTCACAGGTCAATGAAAAACTGTTTTTT. This sequence encodes CASNSQVNEKLFF.

The J gene is TRBJ2-1, the V gene TRBV9; 9 bases align to TRBD2. Unmatched junction bases numbered 7, after V lost 0 bases and J lost 9 bases. The CDR3 has 15 amino acids. In germline, CDR1 is SGDLS, CDR2 YYNGEE. CDR3 in amino acids: CASSVEAGGRGEQFF. The CDR3 bases are TGTGCCAGCAGCGTAGAAGCGGGGGGCCGGGGTGAGCAGTTCTTC.

The chain carries TRBV5-1 and TRBJ2-1; TRBD2 matches 12 bases. There are 15 residues in the CDR3. The V segment lost 4 bases and the J segment 9 bases; nucleotides outside the gene matches: 8. CDR1 and CDR2 from the germline V gene are SGHRS and YFSETQ. The CDR3 DNA reads as TGCGCCAGCAGCGACTCTAGCGGGAGGGCCTCTGAGCAGTTCTTC. Translating it yields CASSDSSGRASEQFF.